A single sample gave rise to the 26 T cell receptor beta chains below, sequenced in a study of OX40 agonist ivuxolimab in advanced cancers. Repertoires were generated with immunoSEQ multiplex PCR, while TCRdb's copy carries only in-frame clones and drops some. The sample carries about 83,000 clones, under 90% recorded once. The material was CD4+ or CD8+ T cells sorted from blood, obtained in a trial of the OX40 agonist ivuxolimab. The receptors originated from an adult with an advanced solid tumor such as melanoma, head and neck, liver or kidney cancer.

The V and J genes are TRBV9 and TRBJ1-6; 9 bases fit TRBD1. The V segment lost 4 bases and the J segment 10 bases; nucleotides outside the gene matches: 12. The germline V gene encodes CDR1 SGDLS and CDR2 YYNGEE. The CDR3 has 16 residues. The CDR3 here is CASSPHGTGSNSPLHF. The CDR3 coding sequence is TGTGCCAGCAGCCCCCATGGGACAGGGTCTAACTCACCCCTCCACTTT.

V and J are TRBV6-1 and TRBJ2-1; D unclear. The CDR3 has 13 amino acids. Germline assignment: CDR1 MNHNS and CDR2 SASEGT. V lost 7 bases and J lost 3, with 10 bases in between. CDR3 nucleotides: TGTGCCAGCAAAGAGACACTCTACAATGAGCAGTTCTTC. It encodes CASKETLYNEQFF.

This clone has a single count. DNA of the CDR3: TGTGCCAGTAGCCAAGGACAGTTCTATGAGCAGTTCTTC. This sequence encodes CASSQGQFYEQFF. The gene calls are TRBV19 and TRBJ2-1; TRBD1 is a possible D gene (6 bases). The V end lost 6 bases, the J end lost 8 bases, and 14 bases lay between the germline ends. Germline V gene data show CDR1 as LNHDA and CDR2 as SQIVND (reference sequence). The CDR3 spans 13 residues.

CDR3 bases: TGTGCCAGTAGTATGGGACAGGGAAATTCACCCCTCCACTTT. Encoded protein: CASSMGQGNSPLHF. The gene calls are TRBV19 and TRBJ1-6, with 9 bases lining up with TRBD1. The CDR3 is made up of 14 amino acids. Trimming cost V 3 bases and J 7 bases; bases outside gene matches: 1. The V gene's germline CDR1 is LNHDA and CDR2 SQIVND (reference sequence).

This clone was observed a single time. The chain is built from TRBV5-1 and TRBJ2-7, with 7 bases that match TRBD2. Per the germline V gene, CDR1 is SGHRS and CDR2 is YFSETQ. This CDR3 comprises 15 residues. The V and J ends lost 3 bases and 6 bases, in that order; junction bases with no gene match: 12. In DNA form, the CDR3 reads TGCGCCAGCAGCTGGGAGGGCGGGACTTCGGGCGAGCAGTACTTC. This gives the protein CASSWEGGTSGEQYF.

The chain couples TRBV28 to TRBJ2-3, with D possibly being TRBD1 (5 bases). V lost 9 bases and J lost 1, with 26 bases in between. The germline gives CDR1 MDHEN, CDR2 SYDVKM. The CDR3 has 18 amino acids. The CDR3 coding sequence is TGTGCCAGTCTCGCCGGGCAGGGCGGTTATATCCGCACAGATACGCAGTATTTT. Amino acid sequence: CASLAGQGGYIRTDTQYF.

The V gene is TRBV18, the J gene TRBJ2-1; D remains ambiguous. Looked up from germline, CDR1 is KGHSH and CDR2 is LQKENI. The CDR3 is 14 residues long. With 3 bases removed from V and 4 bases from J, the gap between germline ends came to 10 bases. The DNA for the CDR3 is TGTGCCAGCTCACCCGAGGAGCAGTACAATGAGCAGTTCTTC. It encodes CASSPEEQYNEQFF.

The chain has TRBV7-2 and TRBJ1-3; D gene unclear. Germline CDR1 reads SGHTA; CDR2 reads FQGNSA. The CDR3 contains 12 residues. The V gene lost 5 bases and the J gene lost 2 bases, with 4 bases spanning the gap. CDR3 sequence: CASSQTGNTIYF. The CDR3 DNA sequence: TGTGCCAGCAGCCAGACTGGAAACACCATATATTTT.

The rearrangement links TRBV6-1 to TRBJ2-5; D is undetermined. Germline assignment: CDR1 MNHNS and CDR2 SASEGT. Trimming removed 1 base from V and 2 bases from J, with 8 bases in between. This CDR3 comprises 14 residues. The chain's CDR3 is CASSEGGGQETQYF. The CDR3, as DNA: TGTGCCAGCAGTGAAGGAGGTGGGCAAGAGACCCAGTACTTC.

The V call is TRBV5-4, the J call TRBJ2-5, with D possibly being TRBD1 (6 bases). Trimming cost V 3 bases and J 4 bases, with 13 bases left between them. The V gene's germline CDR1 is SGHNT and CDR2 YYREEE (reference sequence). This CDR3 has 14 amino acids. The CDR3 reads CASSWGRGLETQYF. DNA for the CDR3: TGTGCCAGCAGCTGGGGGCGTGGGTTAGAGACCCAGTACTTC. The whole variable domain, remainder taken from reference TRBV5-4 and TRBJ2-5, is ETGVTQSPTHLIKTRGQQVTLRCSSQSGHNTVSWYQQALGQGPQFIFQYYREEENGRGNFPPRFSGLQFPNYSSELNVNALELDDSALYLCASSWGRGLETQYFGPGTRLLVL.

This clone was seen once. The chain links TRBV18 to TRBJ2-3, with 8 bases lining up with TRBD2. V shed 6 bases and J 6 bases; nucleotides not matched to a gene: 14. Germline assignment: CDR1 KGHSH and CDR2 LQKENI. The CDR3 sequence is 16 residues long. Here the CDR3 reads CASSPIGGANLDTQYF. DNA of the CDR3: TGTGCCAGCTCTCCGATCGGGGGGGCGAATCTTGATACGCAGTATTTT.

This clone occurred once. The CDR3 loop is CASSYYGRGEKLFF. The CDR3 DNA reads as TGTGCCAGCAGTTACTACGGACGGGGTGAAAAACTGTTTTTT. The gene calls are TRBV6-5 and TRBJ1-4; D gene unclear. The CDR3 covers 14 residues. Trimming stripped 1 base from V and 7 bases from J, with 10 bases between. Germline assignment: CDR1 MNHEY and CDR2 SVGAGI.

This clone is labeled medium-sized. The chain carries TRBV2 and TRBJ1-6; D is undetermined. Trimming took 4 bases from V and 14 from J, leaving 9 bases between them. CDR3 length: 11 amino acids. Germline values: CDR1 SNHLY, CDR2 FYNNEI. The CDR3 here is CASSGHITLHF. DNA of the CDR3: TGTGCCAGCAGTGGACATATCACCCTCCACTTT.

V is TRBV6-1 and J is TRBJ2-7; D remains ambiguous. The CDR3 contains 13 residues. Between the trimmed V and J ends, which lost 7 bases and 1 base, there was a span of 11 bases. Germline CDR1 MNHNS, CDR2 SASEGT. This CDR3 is CASNTRRSYEQYF. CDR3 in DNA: TGTGCCAGCAATACGAGGCGTTCCTACGAGCAGTACTTC.

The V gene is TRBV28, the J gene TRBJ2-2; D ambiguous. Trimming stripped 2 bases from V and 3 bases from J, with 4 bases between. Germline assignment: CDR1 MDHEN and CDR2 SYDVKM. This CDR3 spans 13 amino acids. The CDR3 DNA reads TGTGCCAGCAGTTTAGGGTACACCGGGGAGCTGTTTTTT. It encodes CASSLGYTGELFF.

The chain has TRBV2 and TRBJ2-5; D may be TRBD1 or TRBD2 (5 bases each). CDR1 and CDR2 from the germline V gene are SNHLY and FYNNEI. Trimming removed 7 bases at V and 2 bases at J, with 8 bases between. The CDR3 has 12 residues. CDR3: CASTGTQETQYF. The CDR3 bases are TGTGCCAGCACGGGGACGCAAGAGACCCAGTACTTC.

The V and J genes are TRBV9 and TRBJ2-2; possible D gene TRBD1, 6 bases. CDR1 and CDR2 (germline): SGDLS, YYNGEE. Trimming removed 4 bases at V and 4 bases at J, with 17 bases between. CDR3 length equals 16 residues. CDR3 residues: CASSPQSGQSTGELFF. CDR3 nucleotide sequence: TGTGCCAGCAGCCCCCAGTCGGGACAAAGCACCGGGGAGCTGTTTTTT.

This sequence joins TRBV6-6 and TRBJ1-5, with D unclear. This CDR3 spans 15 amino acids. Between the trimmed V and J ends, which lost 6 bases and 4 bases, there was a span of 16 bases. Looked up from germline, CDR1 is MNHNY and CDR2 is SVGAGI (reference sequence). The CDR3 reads CASSPQIGENQPQHF. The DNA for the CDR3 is TGTGCCAGCAGCCCCCAAATTGGGGAGAATCAGCCCCAGCATTTT.

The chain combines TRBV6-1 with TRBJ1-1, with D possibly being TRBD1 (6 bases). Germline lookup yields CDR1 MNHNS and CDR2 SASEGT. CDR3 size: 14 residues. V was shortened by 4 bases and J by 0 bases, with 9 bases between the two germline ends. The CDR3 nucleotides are TGTGCCAGCAGTGCGGACAGAATGAACACTGAAGCTTTCTTT. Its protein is CASSADRMNTEAFF.

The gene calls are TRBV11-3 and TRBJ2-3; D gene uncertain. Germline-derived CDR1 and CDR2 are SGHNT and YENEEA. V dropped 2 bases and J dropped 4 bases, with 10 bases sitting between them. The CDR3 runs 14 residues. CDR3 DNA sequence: TGTGCCAGCAGCTTATTTGAGGACCCAGATACGCAGTATTTT. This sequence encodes CASSLFEDPDTQYF.

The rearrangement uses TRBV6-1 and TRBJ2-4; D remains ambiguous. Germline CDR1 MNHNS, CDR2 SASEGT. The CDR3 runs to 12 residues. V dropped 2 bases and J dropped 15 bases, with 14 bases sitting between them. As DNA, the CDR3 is TGTGCCAGCAGTGAACCTTATGGTACTCGGTACTTC. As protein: CASSEPYGTRYF.

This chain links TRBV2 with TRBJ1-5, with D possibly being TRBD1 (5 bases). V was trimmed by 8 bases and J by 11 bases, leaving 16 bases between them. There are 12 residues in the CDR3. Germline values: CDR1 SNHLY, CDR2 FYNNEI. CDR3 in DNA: TGTGCCAGCGCCGGGGGAGGCAGGGCCCAGCATTTT. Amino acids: CASAGGGRAQHF.

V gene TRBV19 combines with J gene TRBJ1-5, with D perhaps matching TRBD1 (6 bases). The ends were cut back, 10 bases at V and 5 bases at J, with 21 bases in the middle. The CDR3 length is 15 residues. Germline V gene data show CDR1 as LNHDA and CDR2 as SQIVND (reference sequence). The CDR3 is CATTAPGGGYQPQHF. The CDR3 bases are TGTGCCACCACGGCCCCCGGGGGGGGCTATCAGCCCCAGCATTTT.

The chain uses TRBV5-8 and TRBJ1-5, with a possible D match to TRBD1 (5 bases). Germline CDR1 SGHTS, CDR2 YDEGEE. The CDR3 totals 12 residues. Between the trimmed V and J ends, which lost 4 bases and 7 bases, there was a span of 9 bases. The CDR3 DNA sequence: TGTGCCAGCAGCCGGGGACGCCAGCCCCAGCATTTT. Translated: CASSRGRQPQHF.

DNA for the CDR3: TGTGCCAGCAGTTTAGGTCAGACCCCCTATGAAAAACTGTTTTTT. Translation: CASSLGQTPYEKLFF. The chain is built from TRBV28 and TRBJ1-4; no clear D. V gave up 2 bases and J gave up 6 bases, with 13 bases separating them. The V gene's germline CDR1 is MDHEN and CDR2 SYDVKM. The CDR3 is 15 amino acids. The whole variable domain, remainder taken from reference TRBV28 and TRBJ1-4, is DVKVTQSSRYLVKRTGEKVFLECVQDMDHENMFWYRQDPGLGLRLIYFSYDVKMKEKGDIPEGYSVSREKKERFSLILESASTNQTSMYLCASSLGQTPYEKLFFGSGTQLSVL.

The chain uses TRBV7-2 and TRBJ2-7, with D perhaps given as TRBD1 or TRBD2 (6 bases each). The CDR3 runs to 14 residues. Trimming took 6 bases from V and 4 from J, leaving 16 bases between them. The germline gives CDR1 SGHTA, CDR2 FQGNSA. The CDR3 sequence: CASREQGGRYEQYF. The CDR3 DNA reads TGTGCCAGCAGAGAACAAGGGGGGAGGTACGAGCAGTACTTC. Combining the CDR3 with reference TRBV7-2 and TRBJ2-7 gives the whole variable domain GAGVSQSPSNKVTEKGKDVELRCDPISGHTALYWYRQSLGQGLEFLIYFQGNSAPDKSGLPSDRFSAERTGGSVSTLTIQRTQQEDSAVYLCASREQGGRYEQYFGPGTRLTVT.